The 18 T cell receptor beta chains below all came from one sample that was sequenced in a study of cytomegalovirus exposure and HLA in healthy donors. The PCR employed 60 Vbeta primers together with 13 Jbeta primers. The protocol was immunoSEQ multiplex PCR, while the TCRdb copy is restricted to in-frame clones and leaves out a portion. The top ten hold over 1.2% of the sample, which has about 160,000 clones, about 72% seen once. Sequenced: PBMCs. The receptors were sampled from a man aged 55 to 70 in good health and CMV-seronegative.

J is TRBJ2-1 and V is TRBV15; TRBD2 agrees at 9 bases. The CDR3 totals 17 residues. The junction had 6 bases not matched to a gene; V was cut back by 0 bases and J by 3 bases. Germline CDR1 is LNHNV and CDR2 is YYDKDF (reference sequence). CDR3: CATSREASGTFYNEQFF. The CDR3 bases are TGTGCCACCAGCAGAGAGGCTAGCGGGACGTTCTACAATGAGCAGTTCTTC.

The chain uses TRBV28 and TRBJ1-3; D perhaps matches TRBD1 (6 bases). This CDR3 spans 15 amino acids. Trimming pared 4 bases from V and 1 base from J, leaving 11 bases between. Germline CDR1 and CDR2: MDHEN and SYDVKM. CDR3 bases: TGTGCCAGCAGTTCCGAACAGGGATCTGGAAACACCATATATTTT. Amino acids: CASSSEQGSGNTIYF. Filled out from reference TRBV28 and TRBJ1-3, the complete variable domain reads DVKVTQSSRYLVKRTGEKVFLECVQDMDHENMFWYRQDPGLGLRLIYFSYDVKMKEKGDIPEGYSVSREKKERFSLILESASTNQTSMYLCASSSEQGSGNTIYFGEGSWLTVV.

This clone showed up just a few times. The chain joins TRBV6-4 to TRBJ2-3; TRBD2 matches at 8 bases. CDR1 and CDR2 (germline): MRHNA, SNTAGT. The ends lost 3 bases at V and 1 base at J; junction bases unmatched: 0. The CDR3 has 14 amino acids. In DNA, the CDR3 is TGTGCCAGCAGTGAGCGGGGGGGCACAGATACGCAGTATTTT. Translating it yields CASSERGGTDTQYF.

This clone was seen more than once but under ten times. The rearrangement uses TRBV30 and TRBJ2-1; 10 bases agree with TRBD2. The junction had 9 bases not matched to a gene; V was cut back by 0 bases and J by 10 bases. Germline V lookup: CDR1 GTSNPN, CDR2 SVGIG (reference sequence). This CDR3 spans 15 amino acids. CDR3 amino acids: CAWSVRLAGVEEQFF. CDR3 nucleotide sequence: TGTGCCTGGAGTGTACGGCTAGCGGGGGTTGAGGAGCAGTTCTTC.

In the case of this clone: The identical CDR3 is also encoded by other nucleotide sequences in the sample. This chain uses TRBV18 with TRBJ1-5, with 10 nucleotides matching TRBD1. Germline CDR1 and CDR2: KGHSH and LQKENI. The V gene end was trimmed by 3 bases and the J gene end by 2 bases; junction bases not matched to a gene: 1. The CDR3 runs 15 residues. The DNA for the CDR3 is TGTGCCAGCTCACCCGGGACAGGGGGCAATCAGCCCCAGCATTTT. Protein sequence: CASSPGTGGNQPQHF.

The CDR3 region is CASSQGWRSAGGPGTQYF. CDR3 sequence (DNA): TGTGCCAGCAGCCAGGGCTGGCGGTCAGCGGGGGGGCCGGGTACGCAGTATTTT. The rearrangement links TRBV4-2 to TRBJ2-3, with TRBD2 matching 10 bases. The CDR3 covers 18 residues. CDR1 and CDR2 (germline): LGHNA, YNFKEQ. Germline trimming cut 3 bases from V and 8 bases from J; bases unmatched to any gene: 17.

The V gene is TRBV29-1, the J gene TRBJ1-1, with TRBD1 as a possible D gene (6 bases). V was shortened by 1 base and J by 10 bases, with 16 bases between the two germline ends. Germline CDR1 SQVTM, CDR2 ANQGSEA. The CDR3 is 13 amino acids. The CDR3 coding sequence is TGCAGCGTTGAAGTTTCTGGGGGCCGCGGAGCTTTCTTT. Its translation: CSVEVSGGRGAFF.

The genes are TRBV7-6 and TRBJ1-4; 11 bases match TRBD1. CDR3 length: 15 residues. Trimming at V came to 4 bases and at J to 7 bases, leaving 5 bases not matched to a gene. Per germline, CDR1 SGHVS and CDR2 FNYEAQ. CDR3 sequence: CASSSRTGGGEKLFF. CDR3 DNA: TGTGCCAGCAGCTCCCGGACAGGGGGCGGTGAAAAACTGTTTTTT. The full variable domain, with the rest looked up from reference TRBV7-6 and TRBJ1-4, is GAGVSQSPRYKVTKRGQDVALRCDPISGHVSLYWYRQALGQGPEFLTYFNYEAQQDKSGLPNDRFSAERPEGSISTLTIQRTEQRDSAMYRCASSSRTGGGEKLFFGSGTQLSVL.

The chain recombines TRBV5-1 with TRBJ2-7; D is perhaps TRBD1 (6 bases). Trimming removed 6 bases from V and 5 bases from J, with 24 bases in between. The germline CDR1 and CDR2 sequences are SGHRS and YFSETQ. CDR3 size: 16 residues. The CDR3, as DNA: TGCGCCAGCAACCCCGACAGTTGGGGGCGAATTGACGAGCAGTACTTC. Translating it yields CASNPDSWGRIDEQYF. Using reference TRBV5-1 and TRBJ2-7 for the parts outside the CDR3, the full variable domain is KAGVTQTPRYLIKTRGQQVTLSCSPISGHRSVSWYQQTPGQGLQFLFEYFSETQRNKGNFPGRFSGRQFSNSRSEMNVSTLELGDSALYLCASNPDSWGRIDEQYFGPGTRLTVT.

For the CDR3, the DNA is TGTGCCAGTACCGCCGGGACTAGCGGGAGGGTGGAGACCCAGTACTTC. It yields the protein CASTAGTSGRVETQYF. This chain joins TRBV19 and TRBJ2-5, with 16 bases lining up with TRBD2. CDR1 is LNHDA, CDR2 SQIVND, per germline (reference sequence). This CDR3 has 16 amino acids. J gave up 5 bases and V 7 bases, and 7 bases lay outside the gene matches.

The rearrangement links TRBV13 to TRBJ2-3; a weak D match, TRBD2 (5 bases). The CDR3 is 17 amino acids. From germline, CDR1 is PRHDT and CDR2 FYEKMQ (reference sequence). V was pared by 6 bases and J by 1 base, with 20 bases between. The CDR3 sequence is CASRHLGDSKGTDTQYF. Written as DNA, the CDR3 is TGTGCCAGCAGACATTTGGGAGACTCGAAGGGCACAGATACGCAGTATTTT.

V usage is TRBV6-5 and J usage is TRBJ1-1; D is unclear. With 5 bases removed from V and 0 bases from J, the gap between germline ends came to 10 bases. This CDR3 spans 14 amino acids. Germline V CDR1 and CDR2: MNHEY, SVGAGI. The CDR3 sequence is CASSEATLNTEAFF. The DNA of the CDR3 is TGTGCCAGCAGTGAGGCCACCTTGAACACTGAAGCTTTCTTT.

The CDR3: CASSLGEGTRSPLHF. CDR3 DNA: TGTGCCAGCAGTTTGGGGGAGGGGACAAGGTCACCCCTCCACTTT. The chain combines TRBV28 with TRBJ1-6, with D possibly matching TRBD1 (6 bases). CDR1 MDHEN and CDR2 SYDVKM come from the germline V gene. The CDR3 runs to 15 residues. V lost 3 bases and J lost 10, with 16 bases in between.

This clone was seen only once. The CDR3 coding sequence is TGTGCCACGCATGCCGGGACAGGGAGATATAGCAATCAGCCCCAGCATTTT. It translates to CATHAGTGRYSNQPQHF. The chain is built from TRBV15 and TRBJ1-5; 9 nucleotides match TRBD1. CDR3 size: 17 residues. CDR1 is LNHNV, CDR2 YYDKDF, per germline (reference sequence). Trimming took 9 bases from V and 0 from J; bases not matched to a gene: 12.

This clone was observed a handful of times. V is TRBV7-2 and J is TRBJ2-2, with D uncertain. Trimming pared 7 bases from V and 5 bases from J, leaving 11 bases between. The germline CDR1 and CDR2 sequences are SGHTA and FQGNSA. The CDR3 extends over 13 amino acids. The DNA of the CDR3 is TGTGCCAGCAACGGGTTGAGGACCGGGGAGCTGTTTTTT. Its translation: CASNGLRTGELFF. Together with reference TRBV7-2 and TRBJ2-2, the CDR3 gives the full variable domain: GAGVSQSPSNKVTEKGKDVELRCDPISGHTALYWYRQSLGQGLEFLIYFQGNSAPDKSGLPSDRFSAERTGGSVSTLTIQRTQQEDSAVYLCASNGLRTGELFFGEGSRLTVL.

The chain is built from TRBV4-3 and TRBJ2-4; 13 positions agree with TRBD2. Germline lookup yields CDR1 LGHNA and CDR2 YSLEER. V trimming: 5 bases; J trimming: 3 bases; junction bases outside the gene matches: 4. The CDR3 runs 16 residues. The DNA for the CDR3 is TGCGCCAGCAGCAAAACTAGCGGGGGGGGCAAAAACATTCAGTACTTC. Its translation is CASSKTSGGGKNIQYF.

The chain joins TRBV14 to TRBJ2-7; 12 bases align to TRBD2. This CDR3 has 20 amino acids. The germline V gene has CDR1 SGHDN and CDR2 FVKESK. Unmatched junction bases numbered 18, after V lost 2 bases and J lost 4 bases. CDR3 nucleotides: TGTGCCAGCAGCCAAATGCGGGGACTAGCGGGCGGAAGGGGGGGGTACGAGCAGTACTTC. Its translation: CASSQMRGLAGGRGGYEQYF.

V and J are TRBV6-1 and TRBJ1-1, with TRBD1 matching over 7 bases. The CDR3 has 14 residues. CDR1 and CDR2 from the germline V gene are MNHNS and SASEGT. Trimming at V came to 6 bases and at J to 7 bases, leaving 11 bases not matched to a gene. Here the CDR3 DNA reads TGTGCCAGCAGGGCGACAGGGCTTGGGGGTGAAGCTTTCTTT. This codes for CASRATGLGGEAFF.